Listed below are T cell receptor beta chains from one sample, sequenced in a study of radiation and T cells in renal cell carcinoma. The repertoire was sequenced with immunoSEQ multiplex PCR; TCRdb's copy has only in-frame clones and lacks some. This sample has 87,000 or so clones, with roughly 90% found just once. The material sequenced was blood, taken from a patient whose treatment included radiotherapy and nephrectomy. The receptors originated from a man aged 45-65 years with renal cell carcinoma. Both conserved end residues are part of each CDR3. A D gene is named only where the DNA matches it firmly. The size of a clone is reported for some rows only, either as once, few or many, or as a class for expanded clones.

J | V | size | D | length | DNA | CDR3
TRBJ1-5 | TRBV6-5 | NA | NA | 12 | TGTGCCAGCAGCCCTGGAGGGGGACCCCAGCATTTT | CASSPGGGPQHF
TRBJ1-1 | TRBV5-5 | few | TRBD1 | 15 | TGTGCCAGCAGCTGTAACCAGGGGGTCGGCGCTGAAGCTTTCTTT | CASSCNQGVGAEAFF
TRBJ2-6 | TRBV9 | NA | NA | 14 | TGTGCCAGCAGCGGACGTGAGGGGGCCAACGTCCTGACTTTC | CASSGREGANVLTF
TRBJ2-7 | TRBV5-1 | NA | TRBD2 | 14 | TGCGCCAGCAGCTTTAGCGGGGGGGCCTACGAGCAGTACTTC | CASSFSGGAYEQYF
TRBJ2-3 | TRBV10-3 | NA | NA | 14 | TGTGCCATCAGTGAGACCGGGGAGGCAGATACGCAGTATTTT | CAISETGEADTQYF
TRBJ2-3 | TRBV18 | NA | TRBD1 | 15 | TGTGCCAGCTCACCCCAGGGGGCAGCCACAGATACGCAGTATTTT | CASSPQGAATDTQYF
TRBJ2-3 | TRBV7-7 | NA | NA | 14 | TGTGCTAGCAGCCAGACGGGAGCAACAGATACGCAGTATTTT | CASSQTGATDTQYF
TRBJ2-2 | TRBV5-1 | NA | TRBD1 | 16 | TGCGCCAGCAGCTTTCCAGGGGGCGCGAACACCGGGGAGCTGTTTTTT | CASSFPGGANTGELFF
TRBJ2-2 | TRBV13 | NA | TRBD1 | 19 | TGTGCCAGCAGCTTATTATTTCATGAGTCAGGGGGAAGGACCGGGGAGCTGTTTTTT | CASSLLFHESGGRTGELFF
TRBJ2-5 | TRBV19 | once | NA | 13 | TGTGCCAGTAGTGCACAGGGACAAGAGACCCAGTACTTC | CASSAQGQETQYF
TRBJ2-2 | TRBV30 | NA | NA | 14 | TGTGCCGGACGACAGGGGAGGGTATTCGGGGAGCTGTTTTTT | CAGRQGRVFGELFF
TRBJ1-2 | TRBV30 | NA | NA | 11 | TGTGCCTGGAGTGTGGGGTACGGCTACACCTTC | CAWSVGYGYTF
TRBJ2-4 | TRBV7-2 | NA | NA | 16 | TGTGCCAGCAGCTTAAGGGGACTTCTAGCCAAAAACATTCAGTACTTC | CASSLRGLLAKNIQYF
TRBJ1-4 | TRBV12-5 | NA | NA | 13 | TGTGCTAGTGGTTTTAGGGATAATGAAAAACTGTTTTTT | CASGFRDNEKLFF
TRBJ2-7 | TRBV19 | NA | NA | 15 | TGTGCCAGTAGTATAGATCTGGAGGGAGAGTACGAGCAGTACTTC | CASSIDLEGEYEQYF
TRBJ2-7 | TRBV11-3 | once | NA | 14 | TGTGCCAGCAACCCGGGCCCCCGCGGCTACGAGCAGTACTTC | CASNPGPRGYEQYF
TRBJ2-3 | TRBV7-3 | NA | NA | 15 | TGTGCCAGCAGCTTAACGGGGTCCGGCACAGATACGCAGTATTTT | CASSLTGSGTDTQYF
TRBJ2-7 | TRBV13 | once | NA | 12 | TGTGCCAGCAGCTTAGGGTACTACGAGCAGTACTTC | CASSLGYYEQYF
TRBJ1-3 | TRBV9 | NA | NA | 15 | TGTGCCAGCAGCGTAGCTCCAAGAACTGGAAACACCATATATTTT | CASSVAPRTGNTIYF
TRBJ2-5 | TRBV6-1 | NA | TRBD2 | 14 | TGTGCCAGCAGTTTGACTAGCGGGGGAGAGACCCAGTACTTC | CASSLTSGGETQYF
TRBJ1-6 | TRBV7-2 | NA | NA | 15 | TGTGCCAGCAGCGGCAGGGGCCGGGGGGATTCACCCCTCCACTTT | CASSGRGRGDSPLHF
TRBJ2-7 | TRBV19 | NA | NA | 14 | TGTGCCAGTAGTATAACCGAGGGGGGGGCGGTTAAGTACTTC | CASSITEGGAVKYF
TRBJ2-3 | TRBV11-2 | NA | TRBD2 | 14 | TGTGCCAGCAGCTTAGTTAGCGGGGTCGGCGCGCAGTATTTT | CASSLVSGVGAQYF
TRBJ1-6 | TRBV12-1 | few | NA | 14 | TGTGCCAGCAGCTCCAGGGATGTTGGTTCACCCCTCCACTTT | CASSSRDVGSPLHF
TRBJ2-5 | TRBV5-4 | NA | TRBD2 | 16 | TGTGCCAGCAGCCCCCGTGGCGGCGGGAGCATGGAGACCCAGTACTTC | CASSPRGGGSMETQYF
TRBJ1-2 | TRBV4-3 | NA | NA | 14 | TGCGCCAGCAGCCCGACCTTCTCAGGGGCTGGCTACACCTTC | CASSPTFSGAGYTF
TRBJ2-1 | TRBV29-1 | NA | NA | 14 | TGCAGCGTTGAATTGACGTCCAAGTACAATGAGCAGTTCTTC | CSVELTSKYNEQFF
TRBJ1-6 | TRBV28 | NA | TRBD1 | 17 | TGTGCCAGCAGTTCAAAGACAGGGGGAGCGGACAATTCACCCCTCCACTTT | CASSSKTGGADNSPLHF
TRBJ2-1 | TRBV27 | NA | NA | 18 | TGTGCCAGCAGTTTTGGTTGGGGGGGCACGAGCTCCTACAATGAGCAGTTCTTC | CASSFGWGGTSSYNEQFF
TRBJ1-5 | TRBV6-5 | NA | TRBD1 | 15 | TGTGCCAGCAGACCGGGACAGGGAGGCAATCAGCCCCAGCATTTT | CASRPGQGGNQPQHF
TRBJ2-2 | TRBV7-6 | NA | NA | 16 | TGTGCCACGACGGGCAGTGTGTGGTCGAACACCGGGGAGCTGTTTTTT | CATTGSVWSNTGELFF
TRBJ2-5 | TRBV7-2 | NA | TRBD2 | 17 | TGTGCCAGCAGCTTATGGGCTAGCGGGGGGCTCTGGGAGACCCAGTACTTC | CASSLWASGGLWETQYF
TRBJ2-4 | TRBV28 | NA | NA | 13 | TGTGCCAGCAGTTGGCAGGGTCTAAACATTCAGTACTTC | CASSWQGLNIQYF
TRBJ2-3 | TRBV19 | NA | NA | 13 | TGTGCCAGTAGTCTGGGACTTGCCGATACGCAGTATTTT | CASSLGLADTQYF
TRBJ2-1 | TRBV9 | NA | NA | 16 | TGTGCCAGCAGCGTAGTAGGGACCCTATTTCTGGATGAGCAGTTCTTC | CASSVVGTLFLDEQFF
TRBJ1-4 | TRBV5-4 | NA | NA | 16 | TGTGCCAGCAGCTTACCGGGGGCAGGAACTAATGAAAAACTGTTTTTT | CASSLPGAGTNEKLFF